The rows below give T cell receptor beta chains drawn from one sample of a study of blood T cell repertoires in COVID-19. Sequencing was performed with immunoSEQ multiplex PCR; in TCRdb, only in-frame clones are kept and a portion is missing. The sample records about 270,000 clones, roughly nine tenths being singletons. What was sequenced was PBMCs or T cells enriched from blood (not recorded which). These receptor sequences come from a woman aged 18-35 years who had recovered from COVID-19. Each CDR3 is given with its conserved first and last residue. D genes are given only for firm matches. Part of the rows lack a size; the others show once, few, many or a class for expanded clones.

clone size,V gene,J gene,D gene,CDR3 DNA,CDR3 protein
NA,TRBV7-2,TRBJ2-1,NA,TGTGCCAGCAGCTTAGCGCAGGGGCCGAACAATGAGCAGTTCTTC,CASSLAQGPNNEQFF
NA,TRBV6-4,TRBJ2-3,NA,TGTGCCAGCAGTGAAACGGAGGGGGCCCCAGATACGCAGTATTTT,CASSETEGAPDTQYF
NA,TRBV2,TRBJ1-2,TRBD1,TGTGCCAGCAGTTATACAGGGGGCAAGGGGGACACCTTC,CASSYTGGKGDTF
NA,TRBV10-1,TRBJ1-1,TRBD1,TGCGCCAGCAGTGCCTCCGGGACAGCAGCTTTCTTT,CASSASGTAAFF
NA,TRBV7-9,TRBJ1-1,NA,TGTGCCAGCAGCCCGGGACACACTAACACTGAAGCTTTCTTT,CASSPGHTNTEAFF
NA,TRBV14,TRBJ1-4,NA,TGTGCCAGCAGCCAACGGGGGGGCCTAGCAACTAATGAAAAACTGTTTTTT,CASSQRGGLATNEKLFF
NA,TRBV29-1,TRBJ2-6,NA,TGCAGCCAGCCCAAGGAGGTACCTGGGGCCAACGTCCTGACTTTC,CSQPKEVPGANVLTF
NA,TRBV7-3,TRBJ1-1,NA,TGTGCCAGCAGCTCAAGACCGGCAGGCAAAATGAACACTGAAGCTTTCTTT,CASSSRPAGKMNTEAFF
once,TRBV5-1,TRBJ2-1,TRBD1,TGCGCCAGCAGCATATTACAGGGGGCGGATGAGCAGTTCTTC,CASSILQGADEQFF
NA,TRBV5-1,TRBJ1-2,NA,TGCGCCAGCAGCTTATCTCCAGGTCACTATGGCTACACCTTC,CASSLSPGHYGYTF
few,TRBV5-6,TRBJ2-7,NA,TGTGCCAGCAGCTTGTGGTGGGCAGGAACAGCCTACGAGCAGTACTTC,CASSLWWAGTAYEQYF
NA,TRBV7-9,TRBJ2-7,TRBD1,TGTGCCAGCAGCCTAACACCGGGACAGGGGAGTTTCGAGCAGTACTTC,CASSLTPGQGSFEQYF
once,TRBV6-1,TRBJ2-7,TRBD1,TGTGCCAGCAGTGTTTCTCCGGGACAGGGTATCTACGAGCAGTACTTC,CASSVSPGQGIYEQYF
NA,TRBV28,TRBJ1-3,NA,TGTGCCAGCAGTTTATCTGGGGCGCCCCCATCTGGAAACACCATATATTTT,CASSLSGAPPSGNTIYF
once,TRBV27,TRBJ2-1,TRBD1,TGTGCCAGCAGTTTGCAGACAGGGACCAATGAGCAGTTCTTC,CASSLQTGTNEQFF
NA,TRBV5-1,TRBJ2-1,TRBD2,TGCGCCAGCAGCTTGGGACTAGCGGCCTACAATGAGCAGTTCTTC,CASSLGLAAYNEQFF
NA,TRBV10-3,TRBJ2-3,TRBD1,TGTGCCATCAGGGACGGACAGGGTTTTACAGATACGCAGTATTTT,CAIRDGQGFTDTQYF
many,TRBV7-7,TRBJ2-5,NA,TGTGCTAGCAGCTTAGGCCTGACAAGGGGGGGGACCCAGTACTTC,CASSLGLTRGGTQYF
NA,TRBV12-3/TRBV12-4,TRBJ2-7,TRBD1,TGTGCCAGCAGTACACAGGGGGCCTACGAGCAGTACTTC,CASSTQGAYEQYF
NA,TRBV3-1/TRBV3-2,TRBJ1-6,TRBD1,TGTGCCAGCAGCCAATTTCAGGGGGACGATTCACCCCTCCACTTT,CASSQFQGDDSPLHF
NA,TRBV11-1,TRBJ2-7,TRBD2,TGTGCCAGCAGCCACGGGAGGGGCCCCTACGAGCAGTACTTC,CASSHGRGPYEQYF
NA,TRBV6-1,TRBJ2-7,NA,TGTGCCAGCAGTGAGGTACAGGAAAGTCCGCAGTACTTC,CASSEVQESPQYF
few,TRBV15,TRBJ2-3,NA,TGTGCCACCAGCAGTCGGGAGAAGTTTGGGGCAGATACGCAGTATTTT,CATSSREKFGADTQYF
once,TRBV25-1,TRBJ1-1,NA,TGTGCCAGCACCGGTGCGGGGAAAGCTTTCTTT,CASTGAGKAFF
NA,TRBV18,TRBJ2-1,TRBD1,TGTGCCAGCTCACCTCCAACAGGGGCTTCCTACAATGAGCAGTTCTTC,CASSPPTGASYNEQFF
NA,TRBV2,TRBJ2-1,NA,TGTGCCAGCAGTGAGCGGGGCTGGGCGACTGAGCAGTTCTTC,CASSERGWATEQFF
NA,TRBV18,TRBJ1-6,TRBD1,TGTGCCAGCTCACCTTTTGGACAGGAGGATTCACCCCTCCACTTT,CASSPFGQEDSPLHF
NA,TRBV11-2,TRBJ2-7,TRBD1,TGTGCCAGCAGACGGGACAGGGGAATTCCCGAGCAGTACTTC,CASRRDRGIPEQYF
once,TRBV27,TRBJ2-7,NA,TGTGCCAGCAGTATGACAGGCCAATACGAGCAGTACTTC,CASSMTGQYEQYF
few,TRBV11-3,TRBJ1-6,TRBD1,TGTGCCAGCAGCTTCGGGACAGGGAATTCACCCCTCCACTTT,CASSFGTGNSPLHF
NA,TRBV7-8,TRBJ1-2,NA,TGTGCCAGCAGCTCTGACAGCTATGGCTACACCTTC,CASSSDSYGYTF
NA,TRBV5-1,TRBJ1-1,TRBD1,TGCGCCAGCAGCCGGGGGACCGGGACAGGGCGCAGCATGAACACTGAAGCTTTCTTT,CASSRGTGTGRSMNTEAFF
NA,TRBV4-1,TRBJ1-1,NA,TGCGCCAGCAGCCTTACAGGGCGGACTGAAGCTTTCTTT,CASSLTGRTEAFF
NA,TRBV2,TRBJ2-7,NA,TGTGCCAGCAGTGAAGGACTCTTCGGCTCCTACGAGCAGTACTTC,CASSEGLFGSYEQYF
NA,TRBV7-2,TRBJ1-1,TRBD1,TGTGCCAGCAGCTGGACAGGAGAGAGCATGAACACTGAAGCTTTCTTT,CASSWTGESMNTEAFF
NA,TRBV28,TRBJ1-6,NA,TGTGCCAGCAGTTTCGTTAGCTCCTATAATTCACCCCTCCACTTT,CASSFVSSYNSPLHF
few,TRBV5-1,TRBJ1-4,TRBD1,TGCGCCAGCAGCTTCGGACAGGGTGCAACTAATGAAAAACTGTTTTTT,CASSFGQGATNEKLFF
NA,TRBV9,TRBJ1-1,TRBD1,TGTGCCAGCAGCGGAGCAGAGAGGCAGGGGGAAGTCACTGAAGCTTTCTTT,CASSGAERQGEVTEAFF
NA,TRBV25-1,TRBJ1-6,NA,TGTGCCAGCAGTGCAGGGCAGGGGAATAATTCACCCCTCCACTTT,CASSAGQGNNSPLHF
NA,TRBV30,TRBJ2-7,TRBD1,TGTGCCTGGAGGGGACAGGGTTTCTACGAGCAGTACTTC,CAWRGQGFYEQYF
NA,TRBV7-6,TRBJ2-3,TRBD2,TGTGCCAGCAGCCAGACTAGCGGGGGCTATTATAGCACAGATACGCAGTATTTT,CASSQTSGGYYSTDTQYF
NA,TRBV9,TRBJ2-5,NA,TGTGCCAGCAGCGTAGTTACTTCTGTGACTGAGACCCAGTACTTC,CASSVVTSVTETQYF
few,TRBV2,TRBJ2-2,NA,TGTGCCAGCACCCCACGCGCTAGCTTTCCCGGGGAGCTGTTTTTT,CASTPRASFPGELFF
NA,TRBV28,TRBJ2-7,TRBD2,TGTGCCAGCGGCAAGCGGGGGACCTCCTACGAGCAGTACTTC,CASGKRGTSYEQYF
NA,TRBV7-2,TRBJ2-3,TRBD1,TGTGCCAGCAGCTTAGCCGGGACAGTGGGCACAGATACGCAGTATTTT,CASSLAGTVGTDTQYF
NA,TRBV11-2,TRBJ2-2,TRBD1,TGTGCCAGCAGCTCACGGACAGGGGACGGGGAGCTGTTTTTT,CASSSRTGDGELFF
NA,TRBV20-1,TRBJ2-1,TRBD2,TGCAGTGCTAGTAGGGCTAGCGGGGGTTATGAGCAGTTCTTC,CSASRASGGYEQFF
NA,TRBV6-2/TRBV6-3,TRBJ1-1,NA,TGTGCCAGCAGTTACAGCTTGAACACTGAAGCTTTCTTT,CASSYSLNTEAFF